A single sample gave rise to the 32 T cell receptor beta chains below, sequenced in a study of chemoradiotherapy in HPV16-positive cancers. Clones were sequenced by immunoSEQ multiplex PCR, and TCRdb holds only the in-frame ones, with some missing. Seen here are 25,000 to 35,000 clones, roughly nine tenths observed once, and the top ten hold around 20%. The starting material was blood, obtained from a patient who underwent chemoradiotherapy. The receptors stem from a human donor with HPV-associated anogenital cancer.

The chain links TRBV19 to TRBJ1-1, with 9 bases identical to TRBD1. Germline-derived CDR1 and CDR2 are LNHDA and SQIVND (reference sequence). V lost 3 bases, J lost 5 bases, and 4 bases stayed unmatched. The CDR3 runs to 14 residues. In nucleotides, the CDR3 is TGTGCCAGTAGTATCGGGACAGGGAGGACTGAAGCTTTCTTT. This encodes CASSIGTGRTEAFF. Supplemented by reference TRBV19 and TRBJ1-1, the full variable domain reads DGGITQSPKYLFRKEGQNVTLSCEQNLNHDAMYWYRQDPGQGLRLIYYSQIVNDFQKGDIAEGYSVSREKKESFPLTVTSAQKNPTAFYLCASSIGTGRTEAFFGQGTRLTVV.

This chain connects TRBV19 to TRBJ1-1, with D possibly TRBD1 on 6 matching bases. The CDR3 spans 14 residues. Trimming removed 5 bases from V and 1 base from J, with 11 bases in between. Germline CDR1 reads LNHDA; CDR2 reads SQIVND (reference sequence). CDR3 sequence reads: CASSFTTGNTEAFF. The CDR3 region has the DNA TGTGCCAGTAGTTTCACGACAGGGAACACTGAAGCTTTCTTT.

The V call is TRBV2, the J call TRBJ2-5; TRBD2 matches 7 bases. Germline assignment: CDR1 SNHLY and CDR2 FYNNEI. CDR3 length equals 15 residues. Losses at the gene ends were 1 base for V and 7 bases for J; bases not matched to a gene: 9. CDR3 region: CASSEVAGVVGTQYF. The CDR3 DNA reads as TGTGCCAGCAGTGAAGTTGCGGGAGTTGTTGGGACCCAGTACTTC.

The rearrangement joins TRBV9 to TRBJ2-7, with TRBD1 matching over 9 bases. The CDR3 contains 16 residues. Germline CDR1 is SGDLS and CDR2 is YYNGEE. J gave up 0 bases and V 0 bases, and 4 bases lay outside the gene matches. CDR3 loop: CASSVGGQGFSYEQYF. The CDR3 DNA reads TGTGCCAGCAGCGTAGGGGGACAGGGCTTCTCCTACGAGCAGTACTTC.

V usage is TRBV7-2 and J usage is TRBJ2-7; 8 nucleotides align to TRBD1. CDR3 size: 14 residues. V lost 6 bases, J lost 2 bases, and 6 bases stayed unmatched. The germline gives CDR1 SGHTA, CDR2 FQGNSA. CDR3 protein: CASRLGQDAYEQYF. The CDR3, as DNA: TGTGCCAGCAGGTTGGGACAGGATGCCTACGAGCAGTACTTC. Filled out from reference TRBV7-2 and TRBJ2-7, the complete variable domain reads GAGVSQSPSNKVTEKGKDVELRCDPISGHTALYWYRQSLGQGLEFLIYFQGNSAPDKSGLPSDRFSAERTGGSVSTLTIQRTQQEDSAVYLCASRLGQDAYEQYFGPGTRLTVT.

The chain recombines TRBV29-1 with TRBJ2-1; the D is unclear. This CDR3 has 12 residues. Germline V lookup: CDR1 SQVTM, CDR2 ANQGSEA. Trimming pared 3 bases from V and 2 bases from J, leaving 5 bases between. The CDR3, as DNA: TGCAGCGTTGATGGTCCCTACAATGAGCAGTTCTTC. It yields the protein CSVDGPYNEQFF.

The J gene is TRBJ2-3, the V gene TRBV7-6; the match to TRBD1 covers 10 bases. With 3 bases clipped from V and 7 bases from J, the junction kept 7 bases outside the gene matches. This CDR3 contains 15 residues. CDR1 SGHVS and CDR2 FNYEAQ come from the germline V gene. The CDR3 nucleotides read TGTGCCAGCAGCTTCCCGACAGGGGGCTTGAATACGCAGTATTTT. Translating it yields CASSFPTGGLNTQYF.

This chain uses TRBV5-1 with TRBJ2-2, with D uncertain. Looked up from germline, CDR1 is SGHRS and CDR2 is YFSETQ. The CDR3 loop spans 14 amino acids. V lost 0 bases and J lost 1, with 4 bases in between. This CDR3 is CASSLVMNTGELFF. As DNA, the CDR3 is TGCGCCAGCAGCTTGGTAATGAACACCGGGGAGCTGTTTTTT.

This clone was picked up a small number of times. V is TRBV13 and J is TRBJ1-2; D ambiguous. Trimming shortened V by 0 bases and J by 3 bases, and 5 bases separated the two germline ends. Germline V gene data show CDR1 as PRHDT and CDR2 as FYEKMQ (reference sequence). The CDR3 sequence is 13 residues long. The CDR3 reads CASSLGTYYGYTF. The CDR3 DNA reads TGTGCCAGCAGCTTAGGTACATACTATGGCTACACCTTC.

The chain employs TRBV28 and TRBJ2-2, with D unclear. V lost 8 bases and J lost 1, with 5 bases in between. Germline V CDR1 and CDR2: MDHEN, SYDVKM. The CDR3 covers 12 residues. The CDR3 DNA reads TGTGCCAGCCAAGGGAACACCGGGGAGCTGTTTTTT. This translates into CASQGNTGELFF.

J is TRBJ1-5 and V is TRBV28; TRBD1 matches at 9 bases. V was clipped by 6 bases and J by 2 bases; unmatched bases: 8. The V gene's germline CDR1 is MDHEN and CDR2 SYDVKM. The CDR3 covers 16 residues. The CDR3 DNA reads TGTGCCAGCAGGGTACAGGGGGCAAAAGGCAATCAGCCCCAGCATTTT. Translating it yields CASRVQGAKGNQPQHF. The variable domain in full, with the rest retrieved from reference TRBV28 and TRBJ1-5, is DVKVTQSSRYLVKRTGEKVFLECVQDMDHENMFWYRQDPGLGLRLIYFSYDVKMKEKGDIPEGYSVSREKKERFSLILESASTNQTSMYLCASRVQGAKGNQPQHFGDGTRLSIL.

The rearrangement uses TRBV5-6 and TRBJ2-7; D possibly corresponds to TRBD1 (6 bases). The CDR3 is 16 residues long. Germline V lookup: CDR1 SGHDT, CDR2 YYEEEE. V was cut by 4 bases and J by 1 base, with 18 bases left in between. The chain's CDR3 is CASSTGQPIKSYEQYF. The CDR3 region has the DNA TGTGCCAGCAGCACTGGACAGCCCATAAAGTCCTACGAGCAGTACTTC.

This clone was recorded a few times. The chain carries TRBV27 and TRBJ2-7; maybe TRBD2 (5 bases). Trimming took off 2 bases at V and 2 bases at J, with 10 bases between the two ends. The CDR3 runs 14 residues. The V gene's germline CDR1 is MNHEY and CDR2 SMNVEV (reference sequence). The CDR3 protein is CASSLRGIPYEQYF. DNA of the CDR3: TGTGCCAGCAGTTTAAGAGGGATCCCCTACGAGCAGTACTTC.

This chain links TRBV11-3 with TRBJ1-6; D perhaps matches TRBD1 (6 bases). V gave up 6 bases and J gave up 9 bases, with 12 bases separating them. The CDR3 length is 13 residues. Germline CDR1 reads SGHNT; CDR2 reads YENEEA. The CDR3 sequence: CASSRNRVSPLHF. CDR3 bases: TGTGCCAGCAGTCGAAACAGGGTTTCACCCCTCCACTTT.

The V gene is TRBV18, the J gene TRBJ2-3, with 12 bases fitting TRBD2. CDR1 is KGHSH and CDR2 is LQKENI in the germline V gene. Trimming cost V 4 bases and J 4 bases; bases outside gene matches: 9. The CDR3 covers 17 residues. The DNA for the CDR3 is TGTGCCAGCTCACTTCAAACTAGCGGGGGGTCAGCAGATACGCAGTATTTT. Residues: CASSLQTSGGSADTQYF.

V and J are TRBV6-5 and TRBJ1-1; D is uncertain. With 0 bases removed from V and 3 bases from J, the gap between germline ends came to 11 bases. The germline gives CDR1 MNHEY, CDR2 SVGAGI. CDR3 length: 15 residues. CDR3 amino acids: CASSYSNPRYTEAFF. The CDR3 region has the DNA TGTGCCAGCAGTTACTCGAACCCGCGCTACACTGAAGCTTTCTTT.

The rearrangement uses TRBV27 and TRBJ1-1; D uncertain. The CDR3 loop spans 13 amino acids. The V gene's germline CDR1 is MNHEY and CDR2 SMNVEV (reference sequence). Between the trimmed V and J ends, which lost 4 bases and 4 bases, there was a span of 10 bases. The CDR3 reads CASSYTRGTEAFF. In DNA form, the CDR3 reads TGTGCCAGCAGTTACACCCGAGGCACTGAAGCTTTCTTT.

This chain uses TRBV28 with TRBJ2-3, with D perhaps TRBD1 (6 bases). Trimming removed 5 bases from V and 8 bases from J, with 11 bases in between. Per the germline V gene, CDR1 is MDHEN and CDR2 is SYDVKM. CDR3 length equals 12 residues. Here the CDR3 DNA reads TGTGCCAGCAGTCCCGACAGGCGTACGCAGTATTTT. Translated, it gives CASSPDRRTQYF.

The chain has TRBV6-1 and TRBJ2-7, with D possibly TRBD1 on 5 matching bases. V dropped 2 bases and J dropped 2 bases, with 13 bases sitting between them. The germline CDR1 and CDR2 sequences are MNHNS and SASEGT. The CDR3 has 15 amino acids. The DNA of the CDR3 is TGTGCCAGCAGTGAACAGCCCCAGGGTACCTACGAGCAGTACTTC. Translated, it gives CASSEQPQGTYEQYF.

The V gene is TRBV9, the J gene TRBJ2-1, with D hard to call. Germline V CDR1 and CDR2: SGDLS, YYNGEE. The CDR3 loop spans 13 amino acids. Between the trimmed V and J ends, which lost 3 bases and 7 bases, there was a span of 11 bases. The CDR3 region has the DNA TGTGCCAGCAGCGAGGCCCTAGGGAATGAGCAGTTCTTC. As protein: CASSEALGNEQFF. Full variable domain (outside the CDR3, taken from reference TRBV9 and TRBJ2-1): DSGVTQTPKHLITATGQRVTLRCSPRSGDLSVYWYQQSLDQGLQFLIQYYNGEERAKGNILERFSAQQFPDLHSELNLSSLELGDSALYFCASSEALGNEQFFGPGTRLTVL.

The rearrangement uses TRBV11-3 and TRBJ2-7; the D is unclear. This CDR3 has 17 amino acids. Germline lookup yields CDR1 SGHNT and CDR2 YENEEA. Trimming stripped 1 base from V and 0 bases from J, with 16 bases between. CDR3 protein: CASSLVPGRLSSYEQYF. For the CDR3, the DNA is TGTGCCAGCAGCTTAGTTCCAGGACGCCTCAGCTCCTACGAGCAGTACTTC.

The chain joins TRBV14 to TRBJ2-7, with D perhaps matching TRBD1 (5 bases). The V end was cut by 0 bases, the J end by 5 bases, with 14 bases between. This CDR3 is built from 15 residues. Germline loops: CDR1 SGHDN, CDR2 FVKESK. The CDR3 nucleotides read TGTGCCAGCAGCCAAGATCGACAGTCCGTCCACGAGCAGTACTTC. It is translated as CASSQDRQSVHEQYF.

The chain has TRBV5-1 and TRBJ2-3; 10 nucleotides agree with TRBD1. V lost 2 bases to trimming and J lost 3 bases; unmatched junction nucleotides: 6. From germline, CDR1 is SGHRS and CDR2 YFSETQ. This CDR3 has 16 amino acids. Here the CDR3 DNA reads TGCGCCAGCAGCTTCCCTAGGGACAGGGGTACAGATACGCAGTATTTT. It translates to CASSFPRDRGTDTQYF.

This rearrangement joins TRBV2 to TRBJ1-2, with no clear D. The germline V gene encodes CDR1 SNHLY and CDR2 FYNNEI. Deletions cut 4 bases from V and 4 bases from J, with 10 bases between. This CDR3 contains 13 residues. The CDR3: CASSVNSPYGYTF. In DNA, the CDR3 is TGTGCCAGCAGTGTTAACAGCCCCTATGGCTACACCTTC.

The chain uses TRBV18 and TRBJ1-1; 8 bases fit TRBD1. This CDR3 has 14 residues. V dropped 6 bases and J dropped 1; count of bases not matched to a gene: 4. The germline V gene encodes CDR1 KGHSH and CDR2 LQKENI. Written as DNA, the CDR3 is TGTGCCAGCTCCCAAGGACAGGGGAACACTGAAGCTTTCTTT. It codes for CASSQGQGNTEAFF.

The chain combines TRBV28 with TRBJ1-4; D may be TRBD1 (5 bases). The germline V gene encodes CDR1 MDHEN and CDR2 SYDVKM. The germline V and J ends were trimmed by 2 bases and 8 bases, with 18 bases remaining between them. CDR3 length equals 16 residues. In nucleotides, the CDR3 is TGTGCCAGCAGTTTAGAAGGAAGGGGAGCCGCCGAAAAACTGTTTTTT. Amino acid sequence: CASSLEGRGAAEKLFF.

The chain uses TRBV6-5 and TRBJ2-7, with D unresolved. Germline loops: CDR1 MNHEY, CDR2 SVGAGI. The CDR3 runs 16 residues. Trimming took off 2 bases at V and 2 bases at J, with 16 bases between the two ends. The CDR3 protein is CASSYQFEHATYEQYF. In nucleotides, the CDR3 is TGTGCCAGCAGTTACCAATTTGAACACGCTACCTACGAGCAGTACTTC.

The chain recombines TRBV4-1 with TRBJ2-7; no definite D call. The CDR3 is 14 amino acids. V gave up 1 base and J gave up 3 bases, with 10 bases separating them. The germline V gene encodes CDR1 MGHRA and CDR2 YSYEKL. The CDR3 bases are TGCGCCAGCAGCCAAGCTGACACCAACTACGAGCAGTACTTC. This sequence encodes CASSQADTNYEQYF.

This CDR3 is CASSLNSESYNEQFF. CDR3 nucleotide sequence: TGTGCCAGCAGCTTGAATAGCGAATCCTACAATGAGCAGTTCTTC. The V and J genes are TRBV11-3 and TRBJ2-1, with D possibly matching TRBD2 (5 bases). Per the germline V gene, CDR1 is SGHNT and CDR2 is YENEEA. Trimming took off 3 bases at V and 1 base at J, with 10 bases between the two ends. CDR3 length: 15 residues.

This clone was counted once. The chain uses TRBV6-5 and TRBJ1-1, with 11 bases matching TRBD1. This CDR3 contains 15 residues. Trimming cost V 6 bases and J 3 bases; bases outside gene matches: 6. Germline V gives CDR1 MNHEY, CDR2 SVGAGI. The CDR3 DNA follows: TGTGCCAGCAGAGGACAGGGGGCGATAGACACTGAAGCTTTCTTT. Protein sequence: CASRGQGAIDTEAFF.

The V and J genes are TRBV6-5 and TRBJ1-2, with D possibly being TRBD1 (6 bases). Trimming shortened V by 2 bases and J by 4 bases, and 11 bases separated the two germline ends. This CDR3 contains 14 residues. The V gene's germline CDR1 is MNHEY and CDR2 SVGAGI. The CDR3 loop reads CASSYRGGSYGYTF. The DNA for the CDR3 is TGTGCCAGCAGTTACCGGGGGGGCAGCTATGGCTACACCTTC.

The CDR3 reads CASSLGTEHNEQFF. CDR3 in DNA: TGTGCCAGCAGCTTAGGGACGGAGCACAATGAGCAGTTCTTC. The chain has TRBV7-6 and TRBJ2-1; D is undetermined. V was clipped by 1 base and J by 5 bases, with 9 bases between them. The germline V gene encodes CDR1 SGHVS and CDR2 FNYEAQ. This CDR3 has 14 amino acids.